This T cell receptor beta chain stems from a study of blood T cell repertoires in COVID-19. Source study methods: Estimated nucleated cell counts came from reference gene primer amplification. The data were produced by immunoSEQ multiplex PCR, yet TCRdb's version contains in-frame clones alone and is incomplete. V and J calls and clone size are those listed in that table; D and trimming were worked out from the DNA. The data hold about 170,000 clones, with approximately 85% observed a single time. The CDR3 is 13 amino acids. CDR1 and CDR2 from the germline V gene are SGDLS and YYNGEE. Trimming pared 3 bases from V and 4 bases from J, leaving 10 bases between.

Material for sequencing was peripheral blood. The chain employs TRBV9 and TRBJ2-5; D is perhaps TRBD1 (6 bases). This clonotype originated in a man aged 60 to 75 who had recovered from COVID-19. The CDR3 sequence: CASSEGHLETQYF. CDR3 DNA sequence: TGTGCCAGCAGCGAGGGACACCTAGAGACCCAGTACTTC.